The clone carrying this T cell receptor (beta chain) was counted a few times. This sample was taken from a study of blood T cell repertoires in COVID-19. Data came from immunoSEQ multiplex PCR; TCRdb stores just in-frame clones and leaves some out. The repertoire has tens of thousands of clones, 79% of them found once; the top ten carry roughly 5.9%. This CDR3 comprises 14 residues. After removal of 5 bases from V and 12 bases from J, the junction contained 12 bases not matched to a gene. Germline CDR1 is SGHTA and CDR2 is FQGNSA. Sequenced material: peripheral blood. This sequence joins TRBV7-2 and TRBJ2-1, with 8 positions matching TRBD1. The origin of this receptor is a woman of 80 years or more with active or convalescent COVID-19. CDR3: CASSPGTDRGGQFF. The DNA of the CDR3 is TGTGCCAGCAGCCCTGGGACCGACAGGGGTGGGCAGTTCTTC.